Listed here are 3 T cell receptor beta chains from one sample, sequenced in a study of T-cell memory formation after mild COVID-19. MiXCR, run by TCRdb on the 5' RACE reads, gives a single entry per CDR3 protein. The data contain about 190,000 distinct CDR3 sequences, approximately 16% of them singletons. The sample comprised PBMCs or a T cell subset sorted from them (not recorded which). Receptors originate from an adult woman who had mild COVID-19 (a few samples of this study predate the infection). Cell type and time point are not known.

This clonotype appeared a few times. The gene calls are TRBV10-3 and TRBJ1-1, with D uncertain. Germline lookup yields CDR1 ENHRY and CDR2 SYGVKD. V gave up 1 base and J gave up 4 bases, with 10 bases separating them. CDR3 length equals 14 residues. CDR3 amino acids: CAISEFDLLTEAFF. CDR3 in DNA: TGTGCCATCAGTGAGTTTGACCTTCTCACTGAAGCTTTCTTT.

This clonotype has just a few counts. The V and J genes are TRBV5-1 and TRBJ1-2; D not certain. CDR3 length: 13 amino acids. V lost 4 bases, J lost 0 bases, and 7 bases lay in between. Looked up from germline, CDR1 is SGHRS and CDR2 is YFSETQ. CDR3 sequence: CASSMQANYGYTF. The CDR3 nucleotides are TGCGCCAGCAGCATGCAGGCTAACTATGGCTACACCTTC.

The chain recombines TRBV24-1 with TRBJ1-1; a weak D match, TRBD1 (5 bases). V lost 8 bases and J 1 base, leaving 16 bases between the germline ends. The CDR3 totals 15 residues. The germline gives CDR1 KGHDR, CDR2 SFDVKD. The CDR3, as DNA: TGTGCCACCACCCGAGACGGGACGGAGAACACTGAAGCTTTCTTT. Protein sequence: CATTRDGTENTEAFF.